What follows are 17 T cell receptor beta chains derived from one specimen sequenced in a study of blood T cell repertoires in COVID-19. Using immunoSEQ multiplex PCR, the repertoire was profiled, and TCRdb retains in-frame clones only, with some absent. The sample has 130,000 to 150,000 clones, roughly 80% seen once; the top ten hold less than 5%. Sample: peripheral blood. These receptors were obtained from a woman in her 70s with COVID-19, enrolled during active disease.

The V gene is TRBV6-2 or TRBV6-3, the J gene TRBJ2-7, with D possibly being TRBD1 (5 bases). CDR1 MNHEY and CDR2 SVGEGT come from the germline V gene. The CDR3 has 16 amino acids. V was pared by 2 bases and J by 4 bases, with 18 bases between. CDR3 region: CASSYRFGTGIYEQYF. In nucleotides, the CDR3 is TGTGCCAGCAGTTACCGTTTTGGTACAGGAATATACGAGCAGTACTTC.

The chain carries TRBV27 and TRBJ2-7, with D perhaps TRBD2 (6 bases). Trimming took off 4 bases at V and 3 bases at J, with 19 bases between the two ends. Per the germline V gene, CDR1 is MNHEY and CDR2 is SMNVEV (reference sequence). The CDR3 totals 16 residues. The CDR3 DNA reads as TGTGCCAGCAGTTCCCGTCAGCGGGCACACCTCTACGAGCAGTACTTC. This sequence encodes CASSSRQRAHLYEQYF.

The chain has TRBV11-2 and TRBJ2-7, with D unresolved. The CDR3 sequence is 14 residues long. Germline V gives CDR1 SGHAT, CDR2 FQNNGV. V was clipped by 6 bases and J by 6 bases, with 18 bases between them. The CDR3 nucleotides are TGTGCCAGCAGTCCTAAGATAAAGTGGGCCGAGCAGTACTTC. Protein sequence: CASSPKIKWAEQYF.

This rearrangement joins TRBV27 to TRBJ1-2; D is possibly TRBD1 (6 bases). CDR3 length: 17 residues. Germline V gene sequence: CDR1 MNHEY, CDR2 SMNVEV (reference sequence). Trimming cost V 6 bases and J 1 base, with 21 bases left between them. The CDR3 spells CASRTFYRTDYNYGYTF. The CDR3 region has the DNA TGTGCCAGCAGGACCTTCTATAGGACAGATTATAACTATGGCTACACCTTC.

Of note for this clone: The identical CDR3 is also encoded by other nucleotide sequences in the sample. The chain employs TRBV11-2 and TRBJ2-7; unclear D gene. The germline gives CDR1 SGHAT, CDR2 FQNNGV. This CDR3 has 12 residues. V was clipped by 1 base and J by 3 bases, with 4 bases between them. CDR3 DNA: TGTGCCAGCAGCTTAGTCAGCTACGAGCAGTACTTC. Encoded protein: CASSLVSYEQYF.

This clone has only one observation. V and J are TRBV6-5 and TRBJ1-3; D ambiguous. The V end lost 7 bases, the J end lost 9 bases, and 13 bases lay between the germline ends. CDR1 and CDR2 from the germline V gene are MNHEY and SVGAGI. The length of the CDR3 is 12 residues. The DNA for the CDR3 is TGTGCCAGCACCTCGCCCCCGGGCACCATATATTTT. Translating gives CASTSPPGTIYF.

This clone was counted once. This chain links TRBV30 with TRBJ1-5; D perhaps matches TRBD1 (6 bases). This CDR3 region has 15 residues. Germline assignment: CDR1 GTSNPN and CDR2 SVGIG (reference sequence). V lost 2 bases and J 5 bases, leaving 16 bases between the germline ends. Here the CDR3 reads CAWSQKEAGDQPQHF. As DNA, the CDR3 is TGTGCCTGGAGTCAGAAGGAGGCAGGGGATCAGCCCCAGCATTTT.

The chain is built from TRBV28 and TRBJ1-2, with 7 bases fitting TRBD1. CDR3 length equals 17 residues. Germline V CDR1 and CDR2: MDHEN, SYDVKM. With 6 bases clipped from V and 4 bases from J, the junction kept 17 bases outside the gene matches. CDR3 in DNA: TGTGCCAGCAGAGAGACAGGGCCCCCTCTTTTTGCCTATGGCTACACCTTC. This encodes CASRETGPPLFAYGYTF.

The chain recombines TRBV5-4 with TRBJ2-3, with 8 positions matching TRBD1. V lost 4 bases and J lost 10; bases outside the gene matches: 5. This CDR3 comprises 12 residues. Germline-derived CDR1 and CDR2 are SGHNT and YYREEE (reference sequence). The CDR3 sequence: CASSLGQGSQYF. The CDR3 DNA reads TGTGCCAGCAGCCTAGGACAGGGATCGCAGTATTTT.

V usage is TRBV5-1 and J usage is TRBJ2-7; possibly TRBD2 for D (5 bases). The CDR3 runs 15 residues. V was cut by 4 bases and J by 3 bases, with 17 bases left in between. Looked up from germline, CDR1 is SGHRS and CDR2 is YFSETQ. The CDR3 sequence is CASSQIGSGGYEQYF. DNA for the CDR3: TGCGCCAGCAGCCAAATAGGGTCAGGAGGCTACGAGCAGTACTTC.

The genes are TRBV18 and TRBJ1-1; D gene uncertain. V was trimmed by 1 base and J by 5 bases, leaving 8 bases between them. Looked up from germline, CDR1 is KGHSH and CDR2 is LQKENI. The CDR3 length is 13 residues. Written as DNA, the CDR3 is TGTGCCAGCTCACCACGGGGAGGGACTGAAGCTTTCTTT. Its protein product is CASSPRGGTEAFF.

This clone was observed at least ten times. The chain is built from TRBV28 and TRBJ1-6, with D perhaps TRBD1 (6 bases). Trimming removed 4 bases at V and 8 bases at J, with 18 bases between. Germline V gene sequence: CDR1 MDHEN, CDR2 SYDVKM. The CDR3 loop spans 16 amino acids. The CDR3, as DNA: TGTGCCAGCAGTTCGTATTCCAGGGGAAAGGATTCACCCCTCCACTTT. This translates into CASSSYSRGKDSPLHF.

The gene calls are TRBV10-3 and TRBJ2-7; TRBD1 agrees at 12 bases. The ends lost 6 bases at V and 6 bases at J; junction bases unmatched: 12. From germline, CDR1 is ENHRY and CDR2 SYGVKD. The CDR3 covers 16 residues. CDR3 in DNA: TGTGCCATCAGCGGGACAGGGGGCGCAACGTCGGGCGAGCAGTACTTC. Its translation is CAISGTGGATSGEQYF.

The CDR3 loop is CASSYYGKLFF. The DNA for the CDR3 is TGTGCCAGCAGTTACTACGGAAAACTGTTTTTT. The chain has TRBV6-5 and TRBJ1-4; D is undetermined. The CDR3 loop spans 11 amino acids. Germline V lookup: CDR1 MNHEY, CDR2 SVGAGI. Trimming removed 1 base at V and 10 bases at J, with 4 bases between.

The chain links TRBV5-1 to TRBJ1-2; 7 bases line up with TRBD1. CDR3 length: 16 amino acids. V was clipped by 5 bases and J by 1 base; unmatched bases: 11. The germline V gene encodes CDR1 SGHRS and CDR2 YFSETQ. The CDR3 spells CASRSGDSLINYGYTF. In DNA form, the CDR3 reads TGCGCCAGCAGATCGGGGGACAGCCTTATTAACTATGGCTACACCTTC.

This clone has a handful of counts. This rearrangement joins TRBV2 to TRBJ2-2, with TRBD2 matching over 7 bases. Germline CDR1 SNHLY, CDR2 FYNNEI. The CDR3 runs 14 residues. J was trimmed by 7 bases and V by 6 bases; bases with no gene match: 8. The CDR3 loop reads CASRRPGGSGELFF. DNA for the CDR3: TGTGCCAGCAGACGGCCCGGCGGGAGCGGGGAGCTGTTTTTT. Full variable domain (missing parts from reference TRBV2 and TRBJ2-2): EPEVTQTPSHQVTQMGQEVILRCVPISNHLYFYWYRQILGQKVEFLVSFYNNEISEKSEIFDDQFSVERPDGSNFTLKIRSTKLEDSAMYFCASRRPGGSGELFFGEGSRLTVL.

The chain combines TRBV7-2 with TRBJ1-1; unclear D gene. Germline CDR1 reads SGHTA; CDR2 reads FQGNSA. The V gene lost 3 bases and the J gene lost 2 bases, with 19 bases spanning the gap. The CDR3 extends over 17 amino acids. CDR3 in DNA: TGTGCCAGCAGCTTGGAGGACGGAGAGTGGGAAAACACTGAAGCTTTCTTT. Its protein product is CASSLEDGEWENTEAFF.